This section outlines one T cell receptor beta chain sequence together with its context. Antigen unknown. This sample was included in a study of cytomegalovirus exposure and HLA in healthy donors. The study's findings and limits: Among the most significant clusters, several appeared linked to common viral pathogens in a later analysis. An analysis was carried out at a later point. It showed that HLA-associated TCR beta chains were more clonally expanded than equally common non-associated chains.

PCR was performed using 60 Vbeta and 13 Jbeta primers. The repertoire was sequenced with immunoSEQ multiplex PCR; TCRdb's copy has only in-frame clones and lacks some. The sample shows some 87,000 clones, 60% to 85% of them seen only once. From germline, CDR1 is LGHNA and CDR2 YNFKEQ. With 1 base removed from V and 5 bases from J, the gap between germline ends came to 12 bases. There are 15 residues in the CDR3. The TCR comes from a man in his late teens or twenties in good health and CMV-seropositive. The sequenced sample was PBMCs. The rearrangement joins TRBV4-2 to TRBJ1-3, with D unresolved. DNA of the CDR3: TGTGCCAGCAGCCAAGTGGCGACGGAGAGAAACACCATATATTTT. Translating it yields CASSQVATERNTIYF.